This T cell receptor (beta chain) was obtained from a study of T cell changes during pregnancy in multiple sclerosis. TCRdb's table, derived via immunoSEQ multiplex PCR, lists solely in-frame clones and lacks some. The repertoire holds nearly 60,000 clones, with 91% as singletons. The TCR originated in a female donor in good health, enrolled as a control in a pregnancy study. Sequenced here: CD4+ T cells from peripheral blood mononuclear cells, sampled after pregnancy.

The CDR3: CASSMGPGVQETQYF. As DNA, the CDR3 is TGTGCCAGTAGTATGGGCCCAGGGGTACAAGAGACCCAGTACTTC. V gene TRBV19 combines with J gene TRBJ2-5; a weak D match, TRBD1 (6 bases). CDR1 and CDR2 (germline): LNHDA, SQIVND (reference sequence). The CDR3 length is 15 residues. The V end was cut by 3 bases, the J end by 2 bases, with 13 bases between.